The rows below give T cell receptor beta chains drawn from one sample of a study of identical twins. MiXCR was run by TCRdb on the 5' RACE reads, yielding one entry per CDR3 protein. The data show roughly 720,000 distinct CDR3 sequences, 15% to 20% seen once. The sample also formed part of further work on T cells expressing NK-cell markers.

The sequencing sample was made of PBMCs. These receptors were collected from a woman under 30 in good health. Both conserved end residues are part of each CDR3. D genes are given only for firm matches. Only part of the rows carry a size: once, few, many, or a class if the clone is expanded.

V gene: TRBV20-1
J gene: TRBJ2-7
D gene: TRBD1
clone size: few
CDR3 protein: CSANRDRGLNEQYF
CDR3 DNA: TGCAGTGCTAACCGGGACAGGGGTCTCAACGAGCAGTACTTC

V gene: TRBV12-3/TRBV12-4
J gene: TRBJ2-7
D gene: -
clone size: many
CDR3 protein: CASSFMGAPVLYF
CDR3 DNA: TGTGCCAGCAGTTTTATGGGGGCGCCTGTGTTGTACTTC

V gene: TRBV9
J gene: TRBJ2-4
D gene: -
clone size: once
CDR3 protein: CASSVDGLAKNIQYF
CDR3 DNA: TGTGCCAGCAGCGTAGACGGCTTAGCCAAAAACATTCAGTACTTC

V gene: TRBV20-1
J gene: TRBJ2-7
D gene: TRBD2
clone size: many
CDR3 protein: CSARDLAGERNEQYF
CDR3 DNA: TGCAGTGCTAGAGACTTAGCGGGAGAGAGAAACGAGCAGTACTTC

V gene: TRBV20-1
J gene: TRBJ2-1
D gene: TRBD1
clone size: few
CDR3 protein: CSATWGQGHNEQFF
CDR3 DNA: TGCAGTGCTACTTGGGGACAGGGGCATAATGAGCAGTTCTTC

V gene: TRBV10-3
J gene: TRBJ1-2
D gene: -
clone size: -
CDR3 protein: CAISPRTGNYGYTF
CDR3 DNA: TGTGCCATCAGTCCGCGGACGGGGAACTATGGCTACACCTTC

V gene: TRBV12-3/TRBV12-4
J gene: TRBJ1-3
D gene: TRBD1
clone size: -
CDR3 protein: CASILTGAGNTIYF
CDR3 DNA: TGTGCCAGCATCCTTACAGGGGCTGGAAACACCATATATTTT

V gene: TRBV20-1
J gene: TRBJ2-7
D gene: -
clone size: -
CDR3 protein: CSARPPQGLEQYF
CDR3 DNA: TGCAGTGCTAGACCACCACAGGGTCTTGAGCAGTACTTC

V gene: TRBV10-3
J gene: TRBJ2-1
D gene: TRBD2
clone size: -
CDR3 protein: CAISDSGGGYNEQFF
CDR3 DNA: TGTGCCATCAGTGACAGCGGGGGTGGGTACAATGAGCAGTTCTTC

V gene: TRBV10-2
J gene: TRBJ2-7
D gene: TRBD1
clone size: few
CDR3 protein: CASRQGAGEQYF
CDR3 DNA: TGCGCCAGCAGACAGGGGGCGGGTGAGCAGTACTTC

V gene: TRBV12-3/TRBV12-4
J gene: TRBJ2-7
D gene: -
clone size: once
CDR3 protein: CASKPDLSVGEQYF
CDR3 DNA: TGTGCCAGCAAGCCTGATCTTTCGGTCGGCGAGCAGTACTTC

V gene: TRBV20-1
J gene: TRBJ2-3
D gene: -
clone size: -
CDR3 protein: CSARRGPFFTDTQYF
CDR3 DNA: TGCAGTGCTAGGCGGGGCCCCTTTTTCACAGATACGCAGTATTTT

V gene: TRBV11-2
J gene: TRBJ1-2
D gene: -
clone size: few
CDR3 protein: CASSPVTGNYGYTF
CDR3 DNA: TGTGCCAGCAGCCCCGTAACGGGGAACTATGGCTACACCTTC

V gene: TRBV6-1
J gene: TRBJ1-5
D gene: -
clone size: -
CDR3 protein: CASSEAAGISNQPQHF
CDR3 DNA: TGTGCCAGCAGTGAAGCGGCAGGGATTAGCAATCAGCCCCAGCATTTT

V gene: TRBV12-3/TRBV12-4
J gene: TRBJ2-3
D gene: TRBD2
clone size: few
CDR3 protein: CASSTWTSGTDTQYF
CDR3 DNA: TGTGCCAGCAGTACCTGGACTAGCGGCACAGATACGCAGTATTTT

V gene: TRBV7-2
J gene: TRBJ2-1
D gene: -
clone size: few
CDR3 protein: CASSLQGTSYNEQFF
CDR3 DNA: TGTGCCAGCAGCTTGCAGGGGACCTCCTACAATGAGCAGTTCTTC

V gene: TRBV20-1
J gene: TRBJ2-3
D gene: TRBD2
clone size: -
CDR3 protein: CSARVAGGADTQYF
CDR3 DNA: TGCAGTGCTAGGGTGGCGGGAGGGGCAGATACGCAGTATTTT

V gene: TRBV5-6
J gene: TRBJ2-3
D gene: -
clone size: -
CDR3 protein: CASSLAFGITDTQYF
CDR3 DNA: TGTGCCAGCAGCTTGGCCTTCGGGATCACAGATACGCAGTATTTT

V gene: TRBV6-5
J gene: TRBJ1-1
D gene: -
clone size: few
CDR3 protein: CASSYAGMNTEAFF
CDR3 DNA: TGTGCCAGCAGTTATGCAGGGATGAACACTGAAGCTTTCTTT

V gene: TRBV2
J gene: TRBJ1-1
D gene: -
clone size: -
CDR3 protein: CAIHGGATNTEAFF
CDR3 DNA: TGTGCCATCCACGGGGGGGCCACGAACACTGAAGCTTTCTTT

V gene: TRBV12-3/TRBV12-4
J gene: TRBJ2-3
D gene: TRBD2
clone size: -
CDR3 protein: CASSLSRRGGSATDTQYF
CDR3 DNA: TGTGCCAGCAGTTTAAGTAGGCGGGGGGGATCCGCCACAGATACGCAGTATTTT

V gene: TRBV12-3/TRBV12-4
J gene: TRBJ2-7
D gene: -
clone size: -
CDR3 protein: CASSHLQGPTYEQYF
CDR3 DNA: TGTGCCAGCAGTCACTTACAGGGACCCACCTACGAGCAGTACTTC

V gene: TRBV5-1
J gene: TRBJ1-3
D gene: -
clone size: few
CDR3 protein: CASSLGQSGNTIYF
CDR3 DNA: TGCGCCAGCAGCTTGGGGCAGTCTGGAAACACCATATATTTT

V gene: TRBV2
J gene: TRBJ1-1
D gene: -
clone size: -
CDR3 protein: CASSERAEAFF
CDR3 DNA: TGTGCCAGCAGTGAACGCGCTGAAGCTTTCTTT

V gene: TRBV12-3/TRBV12-4
J gene: TRBJ1-5
D gene: -
clone size: -
CDR3 protein: CASSLSADGPQHF
CDR3 DNA: TGTGCCAGCAGTTTAAGTGCCGACGGGCCCCAGCATTTT

V gene: TRBV29-1
J gene: TRBJ2-3
D gene: TRBD2
clone size: -
CDR3 protein: CSVLAGGPRDTQYF
CDR3 DNA: TGCAGCGTCCTAGCGGGAGGGCCAAGAGATACGCAGTATTTT

V gene: TRBV20-1
J gene: TRBJ2-1
D gene: -
clone size: -
CDR3 protein: CSARSLAWPYNEQFF
CDR3 DNA: TGCAGTGCTAGATCCCTAGCGTGGCCTTACAATGAGCAGTTCTTC

V gene: TRBV15
J gene: TRBJ2-7
D gene: -
clone size: few
CDR3 protein: CATSRDPSDGQYF
CDR3 DNA: TGTGCCACCAGCAGAGATCCATCAGATGGGCAGTACTTC

V gene: TRBV6-6
J gene: TRBJ2-7
D gene: -
clone size: few
CDR3 protein: CASLIPGSEQYF
CDR3 DNA: TGTGCCAGCCTTATTCCGGGGTCCGAGCAGTACTTC

V gene: TRBV18
J gene: TRBJ2-1
D gene: TRBD2
clone size: once
CDR3 protein: CASRTSGRQYSYNEQFF
CDR3 DNA: TGTGCCAGCCGTACTAGCGGGAGGCAGTACTCCTACAATGAGCAGTTCTTC

V gene: TRBV6-5
J gene: TRBJ2-5
D gene: TRBD1
clone size: -
CDR3 protein: CASSSTGESLRTQYF
CDR3 DNA: TGTGCCAGCAGTTCCACAGGGGAATCGCTAAGGACCCAGTACTTC

V gene: TRBV12-3/TRBV12-4
J gene: TRBJ2-5
D gene: -
clone size: few
CDR3 protein: CASSLASLLGETQYF
CDR3 DNA: TGTGCCAGCAGTTTAGCCTCATTACTAGGAGAGACCCAGTACTTC

V gene: TRBV20-1
J gene: TRBJ2-7
D gene: TRBD2
clone size: -
CDR3 protein: CSAEKAGGPYEQYF
CDR3 DNA: TGCAGTGCTGAGAAAGCGGGAGGGCCATACGAGCAGTACTTC

V gene: TRBV29-1
J gene: TRBJ1-2
D gene: -
clone size: -
CDR3 protein: CSVAFHELYGYTF
CDR3 DNA: TGCAGCGTTGCCTTCCACGAACTCTATGGCTACACCTTC

V gene: TRBV4-3
J gene: TRBJ2-1
D gene: -
clone size: few
CDR3 protein: CASSQDRGAFGEQFF
CDR3 DNA: TGCGCCAGCAGCCAAGATAGAGGGGCTTTCGGGGAGCAGTTCTTC

V gene: TRBV29-1
J gene: TRBJ2-3
D gene: TRBD2
clone size: few
CDR3 protein: CSVDTSGGIILSTDTQYF
CDR3 DNA: TGCAGCGTCGATACTAGCGGGGGGATTATACTGAGCACAGATACGCAGTATTTT

V gene: TRBV12-3/TRBV12-4
J gene: TRBJ1-3
D gene: -
clone size: few
CDR3 protein: CASALFSGNTIYF
CDR3 DNA: TGTGCCAGCGCCTTATTCTCTGGAAACACCATATATTTT

V gene: TRBV6-2/TRBV6-3
J gene: TRBJ2-7
D gene: -
clone size: -
CDR3 protein: CASSYSGEAGWREQYF
CDR3 DNA: TGTGCCAGCAGTTACTCAGGTGAAGCGGGCTGGAGGGAGCAGTACTTC

V gene: TRBV5-6
J gene: TRBJ2-1
D gene: TRBD2
clone size: many
CDR3 protein: CASSPTTGTTYNEQFF
CDR3 DNA: TGTGCCAGCAGCCCCACCACCGGGACTACCTACAATGAGCAGTTCTTC

V gene: TRBV2
J gene: TRBJ1-2
D gene: -
clone size: few
CDR3 protein: CASSFGGIAGYTF
CDR3 DNA: TGTGCCAGCTCCTTCGGAGGGATAGCTGGCTACACCTTC

V gene: TRBV29-1
J gene: TRBJ2-1
D gene: TRBD2
clone size: few
CDR3 protein: CSALGSGRQLEQFF
CDR3 DNA: TGCAGCGCCCTAGGGAGCGGGAGGCAGCTGGAGCAGTTCTTC

V gene: TRBV20-1
J gene: TRBJ2-1
D gene: -
clone size: few
CDR3 protein: CSVPSRRTYNEQFF
CDR3 DNA: TGCAGTGTCCCCTCTCGAAGAACCTACAATGAGCAGTTCTTC

V gene: TRBV9
J gene: TRBJ1-6
D gene: -
clone size: few
CDR3 protein: CASSGEGRALNSPLHF
CDR3 DNA: TGTGCCAGCAGCGGAGAGGGACGGGCACTTAATTCACCCCTCCACTTT

V gene: TRBV5-4
J gene: TRBJ2-2
D gene: -
clone size: -
CDR3 protein: CASSRPGTNTGELFF
CDR3 DNA: TGTGCCAGCAGCCGGCCTGGGACCAACACCGGGGAGCTGTTTTTT